This section outlines one T cell receptor beta chain sequence together with its context. The target antigen is unknown. The entry originates in a study of CD4+ T cells in melanoma. General study results and limits: A reported correlation linked neoantigen-specific CD4+ T cells to CD8+, macrophage and B cell function. Diverse differentiation states were reported for melanoma neoantigen-specific CD4+ T cells.

The CDR3 loop spans 15 amino acids. Germline V gene sequence: CDR1 MNHEY, CDR2 SVGAGI. Clones were sequenced by immunoSEQ multiplex PCR, and TCRdb holds only the in-frame ones, with some missing. Of about 110,000 clones listed, about 92% are singletons. Material for sequencing was peripheral blood. This sequence joins TRBV6-5 and TRBJ2-5; 9 bases agree with TRBD1. The end of the DNA is better explained by TRBJ2-7, so the J call may be wrong. The source of this sequence is a human donor with melanoma. The CDR3 sequence: CASSYKGQGGYEQYF. The CDR3, as DNA: TGTGCCAGCAGTTATAAGGGACAGGGAGGATACGAGCAGTACTTC.